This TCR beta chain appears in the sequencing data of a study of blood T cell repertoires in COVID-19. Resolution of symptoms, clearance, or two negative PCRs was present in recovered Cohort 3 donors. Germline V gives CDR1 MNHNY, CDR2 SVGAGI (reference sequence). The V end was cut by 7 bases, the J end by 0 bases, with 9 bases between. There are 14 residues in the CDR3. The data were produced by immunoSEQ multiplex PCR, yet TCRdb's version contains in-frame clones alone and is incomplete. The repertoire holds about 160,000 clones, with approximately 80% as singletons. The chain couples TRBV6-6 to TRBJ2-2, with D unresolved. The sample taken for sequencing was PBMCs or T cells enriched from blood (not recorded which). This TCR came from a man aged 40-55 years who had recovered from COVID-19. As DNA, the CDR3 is TGTGCCAGCAAGTACTACGCGAACACCGGGGAGCTGTTTTTT. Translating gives CASKYYANTGELFF.